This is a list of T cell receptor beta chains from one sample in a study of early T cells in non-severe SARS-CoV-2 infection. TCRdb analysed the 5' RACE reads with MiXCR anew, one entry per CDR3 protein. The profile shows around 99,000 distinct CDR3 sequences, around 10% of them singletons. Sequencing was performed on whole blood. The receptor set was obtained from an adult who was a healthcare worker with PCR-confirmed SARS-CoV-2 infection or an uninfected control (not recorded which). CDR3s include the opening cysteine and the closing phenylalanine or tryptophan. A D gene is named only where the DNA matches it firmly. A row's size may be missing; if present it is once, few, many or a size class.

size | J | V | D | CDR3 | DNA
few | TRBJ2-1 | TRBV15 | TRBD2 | CATSRGTSGRLEQFF | TGTGCCACCAGCAGAGGGACTAGCGGGAGACTTGAGCAGTTCTTC
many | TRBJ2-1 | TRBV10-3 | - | CAISEPTEVEQFF | TGTGCCATCAGTGAGCCAACAGAGGTTGAGCAGTTCTTC
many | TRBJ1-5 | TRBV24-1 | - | CATSASNQPQHF | TGTGCCACCAGTGCTAGCAATCAGCCCCAGCATTTT
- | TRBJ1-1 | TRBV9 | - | CASSVVVKLRKAFF | TGTGCCAGCAGCGTAGTGGTAAAATTGAGGAAAGCTTTCTTT
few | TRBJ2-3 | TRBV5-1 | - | CASSLGPGKEGDTQYF | TGCGCCAGCAGCTTGGGACCGGGAAAGGAGGGAGATACGCAGTATTTT
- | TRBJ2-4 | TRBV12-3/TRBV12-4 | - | CASSSRQSGDIQYF | TGTGCCAGCAGTTCCAGGCAGAGCGGTGACATTCAGTACTTC
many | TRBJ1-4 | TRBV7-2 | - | CASSLVPTGTYNEKLFF | TGTGCCAGCAGCTTAGTCCCCACAGGGACGTACAATGAAAAACTGTTTTTT
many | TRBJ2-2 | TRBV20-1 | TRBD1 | CSARPRGRGELFF | TGCAGTGCTAGGCCCAGGGGGCGCGGGGAGCTGTTTTTT
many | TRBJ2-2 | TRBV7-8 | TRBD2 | CASSFFSGRADTGELFF | TGTGCCAGCAGCTTCTTTAGCGGGAGGGCCGACACCGGGGAGCTGTTTTTT
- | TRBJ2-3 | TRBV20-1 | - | CSAPVFVTDTQYF | TGCAGTGCGCCGGTTTTCGTCACAGATACGCAGTATTTT
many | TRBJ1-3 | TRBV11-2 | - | CASSLSQGSTGNTIYF | TGTGCCAGCAGCTTAAGCCAGGGAAGTACTGGAAACACCATATATTTT
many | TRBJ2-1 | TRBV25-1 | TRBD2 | CASSVPSGRSHEQFF | TGTGCCAGCAGTGTTCCTAGCGGGAGAAGTCATGAGCAGTTCTTC
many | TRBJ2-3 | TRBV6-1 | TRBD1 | CARWTGDTDTQYF | TGTGCCAGGTGGACAGGAGACACAGATACGCAGTATTTT
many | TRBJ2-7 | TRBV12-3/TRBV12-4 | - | CASSLGPKTYEQYF | TGTGCCAGCAGTTTGGGGCCCAAAACCTACGAGCAGTACTTC
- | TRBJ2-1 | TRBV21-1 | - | CASSTAGQGVHTVEQFF | TGTGCCAGCAGTACTGCGGGACAGGGGGTCCACACGGTTGAGCAGTTCTTC
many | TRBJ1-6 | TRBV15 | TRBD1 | CATSSYWTGETSPLHF | TGTGCCACCAGCAGCTACTGGACAGGGGAGACTTCACCCCTCCACTTT
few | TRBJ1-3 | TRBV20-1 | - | CSASRSGLSSGNTIYF | TGCAGTGCTAGTAGGTCAGGGCTGAGCTCTGGAAACACCATATATTTT
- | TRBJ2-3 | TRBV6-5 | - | CASRTGELVADTQYF | TGTGCCAGCCGCACCGGAGAGCTGGTGGCAGATACGCAGTATTTT
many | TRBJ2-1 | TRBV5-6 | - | CASSLTRAYNEQFF | TGTGCCAGCAGCTTAACAAGAGCCTACAATGAGCAGTTCTTC
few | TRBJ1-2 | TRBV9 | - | CASSGGRGPGGYTF | TGTGCCAGCAGCGGCGGTAGGGGCCCCGGGGGCTACACCTTC
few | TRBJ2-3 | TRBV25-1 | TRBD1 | CASSSDRDRRTDTQYF | TGTGCCAGCAGTTCCGACCGGGACAGACGCACAGATACGCAGTATTTT
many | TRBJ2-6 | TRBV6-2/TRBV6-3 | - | CASSDNSGANVLTF | TGTGCCAGCAGTGACAACTCTGGGGCCAACGTCCTGACTTTC
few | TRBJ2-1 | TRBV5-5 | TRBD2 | CASSSSGKGEFF | TGTGCCAGCAGCAGTAGCGGGAAGGGGGAGTTCTTC
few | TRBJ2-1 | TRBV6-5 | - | CASSGHRDHEQFF | TGTGCCAGCAGTGGGCACAGGGACCATGAGCAGTTCTTC
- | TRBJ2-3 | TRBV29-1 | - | CSVDPSINTDTQYF | TGCAGCGTTGATCCCTCGATAAACACAGATACGCAGTATTTT
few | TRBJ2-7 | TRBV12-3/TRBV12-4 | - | CASSLRILDEQYF | TGTGCCAGCAGTTTGCGAATCCTGGACGAGCAGTACTTC
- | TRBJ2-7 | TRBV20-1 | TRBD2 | CSALGLAAAYEQYF | TGCAGTGCCCTTGGACTAGCGGCGGCCTACGAGCAGTACTTC
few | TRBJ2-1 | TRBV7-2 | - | CASSSVGRRDNEQFF | TGTGCCAGCAGCTCCGTGGGACGGAGGGACAATGAGCAGTTCTTC
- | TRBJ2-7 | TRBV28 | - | CASSGSLNEQYF | TGTGCCAGCAGTGGTAGCCTCAACGAGCAGTACTTC
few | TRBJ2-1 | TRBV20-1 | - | CSARGLLHEQFF | TGCAGTGCTAGGGGCCTTCTTCACGAGCAGTTCTTC
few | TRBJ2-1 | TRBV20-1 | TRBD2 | CSAARGVAYNEQFF | TGCAGTGCAGCCCGGGGGGTGGCTTACAATGAGCAGTTCTTC
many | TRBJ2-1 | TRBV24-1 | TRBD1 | CATSDREANEQFF | TGTGCCACCAGCGACAGGGAAGCGAATGAGCAGTTCTTC
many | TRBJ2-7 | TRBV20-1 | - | CSARSDTSTYEQYF | TGCAGTGCTAGGTCGGATACTAGCACCTACGAGCAGTACTTC
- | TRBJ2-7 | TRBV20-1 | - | CSARGAAYEQYF | TGCAGTGCTAGAGGAGCCGCCTACGAGCAGTACTTC
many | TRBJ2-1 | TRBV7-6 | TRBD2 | CASKLAGGPYNEQFF | TGTGCCAGCAAACTAGCGGGAGGGCCTTACAATGAGCAGTTCTTC
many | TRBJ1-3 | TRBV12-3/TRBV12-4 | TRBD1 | CASSPPRDRAGNTIYF | TGTGCCAGCAGTCCCCCTCGGGACAGAGCTGGAAACACCATATATTTT
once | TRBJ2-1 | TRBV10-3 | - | CAVDTMNNEQFF | TGTGCCGTGGACACTATGAACAATGAGCAGTTCTTC
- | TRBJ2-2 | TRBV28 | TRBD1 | CASISYGTGESGELFF | TGTGCCAGCATATCCTACGGGACAGGGGAATCCGGGGAGCTGTTTTTT